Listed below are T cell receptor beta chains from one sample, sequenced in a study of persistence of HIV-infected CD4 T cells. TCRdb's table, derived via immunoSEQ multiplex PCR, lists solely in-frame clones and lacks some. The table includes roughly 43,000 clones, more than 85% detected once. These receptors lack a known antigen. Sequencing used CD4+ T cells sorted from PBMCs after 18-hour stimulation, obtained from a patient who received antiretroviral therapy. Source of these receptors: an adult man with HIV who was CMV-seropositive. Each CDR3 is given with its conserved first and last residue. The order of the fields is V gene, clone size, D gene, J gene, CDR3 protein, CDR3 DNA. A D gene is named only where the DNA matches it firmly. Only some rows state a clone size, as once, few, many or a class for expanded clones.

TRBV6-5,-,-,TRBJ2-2,CASNVIRGTGELFF,TGTGCCAGCAATGTCATTAGGGGAACCGGGGAGCTGTTTTTT
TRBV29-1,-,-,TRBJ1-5,CSAGAGKSQPQHF,TGCAGCGCCGGCGCAGGAAAAAGCCAGCCCCAGCATTTT
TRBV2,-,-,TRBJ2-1,CASSTNEQFF,TGTGCCAGCAGCACCAATGAGCAGTTCTTC
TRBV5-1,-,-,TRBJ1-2,CASSYETTSYGYTF,TGCGCCAGCAGCTACGAGACAACGTCATATGGCTACACCTTC
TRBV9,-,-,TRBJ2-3,CATSPQGGPRDTQYF,TGTGCCACCTCCCCCCAGGGGGGGCCGAGGGATACGCAGTATTTT
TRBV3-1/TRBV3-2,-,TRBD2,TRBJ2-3,CASSLSRGRGDTQYF,TGTGCCAGCAGCCTAAGTAGAGGGCGGGGGGATACGCAGTATTTT
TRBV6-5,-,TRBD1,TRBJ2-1,CASSHRTGPNEQFF,TGTGCCAGCAGTCACCGGACAGGGCCCAATGAGCAGTTCTTC
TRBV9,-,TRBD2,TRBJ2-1,CASSVGGLAGGRNEQFF,TGTGCCAGCAGCGTAGGAGGGCTAGCGGGGGGGCGAAATGAGCAGTTCTTC
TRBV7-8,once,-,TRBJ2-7,CASNRGQILDEQYF,TGTGCCAGCAACCGTGGGCAGATTTTAGACGAGCAGTACTTC
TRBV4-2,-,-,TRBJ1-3,CASSQEWSHSGNTIYF,TGTGCCAGCAGCCAAGAATGGAGCCACTCTGGAAACACCATATATTTT
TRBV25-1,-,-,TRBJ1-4,CASSELSLHPSGLFF,TGTGCCAGCAGTGAATTGTCCCTGCACCCCAGTGGCCTGTTTTTT
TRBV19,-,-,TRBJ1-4,CASSIGRQVNEKLFF,TGTGCCAGTAGTATCGGCCGGCAGGTTAATGAAAAACTGTTTTTT
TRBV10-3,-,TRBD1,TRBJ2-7,CAISNRGRGYEQYF,TGTGCCATCAGTAACAGGGGTCGGGGCTACGAGCAGTACTTC
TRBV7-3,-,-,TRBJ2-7,CASSLKLGPYEQYF,TGTGCCAGCAGCTTAAAACTGGGACCCTACGAGCAGTACTTC
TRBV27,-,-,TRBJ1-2,CASSSQSWGYGYTF,TGTGCCAGCAGTTCCCAATCTTGGGGGTATGGCTACACCTTC
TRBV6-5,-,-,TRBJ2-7,CASTRGYEQYF,TGTGCCAGCACTCGGGGCTACGAGCAGTACTTC
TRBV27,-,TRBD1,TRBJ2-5,CASSLLSPAGTGYHETQYF,TGTGCCAGCAGTTTATTATCCCCCGCCGGGACAGGGTATCATGAGACCCAGTACTTC
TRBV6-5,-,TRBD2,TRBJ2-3,CASSGRGEVDTQYF,TGTGCCAGTTCCGGGCGGGGGGAAGTAGATACGCAGTATTTT
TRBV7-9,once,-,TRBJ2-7,CASRADSYEQYF,TGTGCCAGCAGGGCAGACTCCTACGAGCAGTACTTC
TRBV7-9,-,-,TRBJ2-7,CASSDLARRPEQYF,TGTGCCAGCAGCGATCTAGCGAGGCGTCCCGAGCAGTACTTC
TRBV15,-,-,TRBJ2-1,CATSITPLANEQFF,TGTGCCACCAGCATCACACCCTTGGCGAACGAGCAGTTCTTC
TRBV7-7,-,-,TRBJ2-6,CASSLGITGSGANVLTF,TGTGCCAGCAGCTTAGGAATTACGGGCTCTGGGGCCAACGTCCTGACTTTC
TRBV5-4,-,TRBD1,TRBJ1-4,CASSYGQGLTNEKLFF,TGTGCCAGCAGCTACGGACAGGGACTGACTAATGAAAAACTGTTTTTT
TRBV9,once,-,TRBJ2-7,CASSPQTWREQYF,TGTGCCAGCAGCCCGCAGACTTGGCGCGAGCAGTACTTC
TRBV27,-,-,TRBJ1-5,CASSRAGRVQPQHF,TGTGCCAGCAGTCGGGCAGGGAGGGTTCAGCCCCAGCATTTT
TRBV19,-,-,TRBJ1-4,CASTGQLFEKLFF,TGTGCCAGTACGGGACAATTATTTGAAAAACTGTTTTTT
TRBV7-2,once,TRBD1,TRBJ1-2,CASSLPGQGSLGYGYTF,TGTGCCAGCAGCTTGCCGGGACAGGGGAGTTTGGGCTATGGCTACACCTTC
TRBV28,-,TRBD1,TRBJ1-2,CASSPGQGVDGYTF,TGTGCCAGCAGTCCAGGACAGGGTGTAGATGGCTACACCTTC